This T cell receptor beta chain was documented in a study of cytomegalovirus exposure and HLA in healthy donors. Across the whole study: Among the roughly 400 genotyped donors, less than 85% were placed in the Caucasian-associated ancestry cluster. Study conclusions and caveats: In an earlier analysis, in several hundred donors, most V segments appeared productive either ~87% or ~30% of the time.

The PCR had 60 Vbeta and 13 Jbeta primers. The method was immunoSEQ multiplex PCR; TCRdb's version includes in-frame clones alone and lacks a portion of them. The table includes some 160,000 clones, about 77% detected once. Concerning this clone: As yet, its antigen is unknown.

V lost 0 bases and J 0 bases, leaving 10 bases between the germline ends. The CDR3 is 15 amino acids. CDR1 and CDR2 from the germline V gene are SGDLS and YYNGEE. The chain combines TRBV9 with TRBJ2-7; tentative D call: TRBD2 (6 bases). The sequence derives from a man in his 60s in good health and CMV-seronegative. The specimen was PBMCs. The CDR3 nucleotides read TGTGCCAGCAGCGTAGGGCCGGGAGCCTCCTACGAGCAGTACTTC. Translated, it gives CASSVGPGASYEQYF.